A selection of T cell receptor beta chains follows, all from one sample in a study of blood T cell repertoires in COVID-19. Here immunoSEQ multiplex PCR was the method, and the copy in TCRdb shows in-frame clones only, minus some. The profile covers 140,000 to 150,000 clones, with around four fifths appearing a single time and 6.2% taken by the ten largest. Source material: PBMCs or T cells enriched from blood (not recorded which). Receptors originate from a woman aged 40-49 years who had recovered from COVID-19. Each CDR3 is given with its conserved first and last residue.

14	TRBV29-1	TRBJ2-2	CSVDTGGGTGELFF
15	TRBV7-9	TRBJ2-2	CASSRLAANTGELFF
18	TRBV7-2	TRBJ2-2	CASSLVASGGANTGELFF
13	TRBV9	TRBJ1-1	CASSPGTTNEAFF
14	TRBV19	TRBJ1-1	CASSFGTSNTEAFF
14	TRBV27	TRBJ1-1	CASSLSSGNTEAFF
15	TRBV19	TRBJ1-1	CASRVTGRWDTEAFF
16	TRBV7-6	TRBJ1-5	CASSSQDRGPNQPQHF
12	TRBV30	TRBJ2-7	CAWSRDGGSEYF
16	TRBV11-3	TRBJ2-3	CASSLGQRERTDTQYF
15	TRBV19	TRBJ1-1	CASSIAGTGRTEAFF
18	TRBV15	TRBJ2-1	CATSREGALAQLYNEQFF
15	TRBV11-2	TRBJ1-2	CASSARDTPVRGYTF
16	TRBV3-1/TRBV3-2	TRBJ1-2	CASSQVPGQINYGYTF
13	TRBV29-1	TRBJ2-7	CSVGLAGDYEQYF
16	TRBV19	TRBJ2-1	CASNRRGAGIYNEQFF
17	TRBV7-3	TRBJ2-7	CASSFLVGWRGAYEQYF
13	TRBV15	TRBJ2-3	CATSTGETDTQYF
15	TRBV7-6	TRBJ2-3	CASSFSGGNTDTQYF
15	TRBV2	TRBJ2-3	CASSRLAGVGDTQYF
16	TRBV5-8	TRBJ2-5	CASSLNLGVVRETQYF
14	TRBV3-1/TRBV3-2	TRBJ2-5	CASSAGSGGRTQYF
17	TRBV2	TRBJ2-4	CASSEGDRVLAKNIQYF
11	TRBV29-1	TRBJ1-2	CSVVRDYGYTF
15	TRBV11-2	TRBJ1-6	CASSLGGDRRAPLHF
11	TRBV12-5	TRBJ1-1	CASGFGGEAFF
15	TRBV9	TRBJ2-7	CASSGTRGPSGEQYF
14	TRBV5-1	TRBJ1-1	CASSSEYRGTEAFF
14	TRBV5-1	TRBJ1-4	CASSFAATNEKLFF
14	TRBV19	TRBJ1-2	CASSAGQGIYGYTF
13	TRBV27	TRBJ2-7	CASSFGTGDEQYF
17	TRBV5-1	TRBJ2-3	CASSPELAGGPGDTQYF